These 9 T cell receptor beta chains were sequenced from one sample in a study of T cell responses to AZD1222 COVID-19 vaccine. The assay was immunoSEQ multiplex PCR, and TCRdb's table has in-frame clones only and misses some. The sample shows approximately 100,000 clones, more than 85% of them seen only once. Source: peripheral blood, taken on day 0 of AZD1222 vaccination. All receptors derive from an adult in good health.

This clone has only a few counts. V usage is TRBV7-9 and J usage is TRBJ2-1; TRBD2 agrees at 9 bases. Germline trimming cut 7 bases from V and 4 bases from J; bases unmatched to any gene: 14. This CDR3 region has 17 residues. Germline V lookup: CDR1 SEHNR, CDR2 FQNEAQ (reference sequence). The CDR3 sequence is CASTPPRASGTYNEQFF. The DNA for the CDR3 is TGTGCCAGCACCCCTCCTCGGGCTAGCGGGACTTACAATGAGCAGTTCTTC.

The V gene is TRBV28, the J gene TRBJ2-7, with D perhaps TRBD1 or TRBD2 (5 bases each). V shed 5 bases and J shed 1 base, with 15 bases lying between them. The CDR3 spans 15 residues. CDR1 MDHEN and CDR2 SYDVKM come from the germline V gene. The CDR3 loop is CASSLGRSGSYEQYF. CDR3 sequence (DNA): TGTGCCAGCAGTCTGGGACGGTCGGGTTCCTACGAGCAGTACTTC.

J is TRBJ2-1 and V is TRBV6-6; 9 bases match TRBD1. The junction had 9 bases not matched to a gene; V was cut back by 5 bases and J by 10 bases. Germline V gene sequence: CDR1 MNHNY, CDR2 SVGAGI (reference sequence). CDR3 length equals 14 residues. The CDR3 nucleotides read TGTGCCAGCAGTACGCCGGGACAGGGTGCCGAGCAGTTCTTC. Protein: CASSTPGQGAEQFF.

V gene TRBV7-8 combines with J gene TRBJ1-2; a weak D match, TRBD1 (6 bases). CDR1 SGHVS and CDR2 FQNEAQ come from the germline V gene. The length of the CDR3 is 14 residues. Trimming stripped 1 base from V and 6 bases from J, with 12 bases between. The CDR3, as DNA: TGTGCCAGCAGCTTAGACAGGGTCGGGGATGGCTACACCTTC. This translates into CASSLDRVGDGYTF.

J is TRBJ2-7 and V is TRBV12-3 or TRBV12-4; D may be TRBD2 (6 bases). The CDR3 is made up of 12 amino acids. The V end was cut by 3 bases, the J end by 6 bases, with 9 bases between. The CDR3 region has the DNA TGTGCCAGCAGTTTGGGGACTCTCGAGCAGTACTTC. This gives the protein CASSLGTLEQYF.

This clone appeared once. V is TRBV24-1 and J is TRBJ2-4; 11 bases are a match to TRBD1. The J segment lost 9 bases and the V segment lost 4 bases, leaving 7 bases of the junction unmatched. The CDR3 has 15 residues. Looked up from germline, CDR1 is KGHDR and CDR2 is SFDVKD. This chain's CDR3 is CATSDPGQGEGIQYF. In nucleotides, the CDR3 is TGTGCCACCAGTGACCCGGGACAGGGGGAGGGCATTCAGTACTTC.

The chain joins TRBV6-2 or TRBV6-3 to TRBJ2-6; D not resolved. V was pared by 2 bases and J by 0 bases, with 5 bases between. The CDR3 sequence is 15 residues long. The germline V gene has CDR1 MNHEY and CDR2 SVGEGT. The chain's CDR3 is CASSYRNSGANVLTF. CDR3 coding DNA: TGTGCCAGCAGTTACAGGAACTCTGGGGCCAACGTCCTGACTTTC.

V and J are TRBV14 and TRBJ2-7; possible D gene TRBD1, 6 bases. This CDR3 has 13 amino acids. The V and J ends lost 5 bases and 0 bases respectively, with 8 bases between them. CDR1 is SGHDN and CDR2 is FVKESK in the germline V gene. CDR3 region: CASSGDTSYEQYF. The CDR3 bases are TGTGCCAGCAGCGGGGACACCTCCTACGAGCAGTACTTC. The whole variable domain, remainder taken from reference TRBV14 and TRBJ2-7, is EAGVTQFPSHSVIEKGQTVTLRCDPISGHDNLYWYRRVMGKEIKFLLHFVKESKQDESGMPNNRFLAERTGGTYSTLKVQPAELEDSGVYFCASSGDTSYEQYFGPGTRLTVT.

The chain is built from TRBV11-3 and TRBJ1-2, with D tentatively TRBD1 (5 bases). Germline CDR1 reads SGHNT; CDR2 reads YENEEA. Trimming cost V 0 bases and J 0 bases, with 11 bases left between them. CDR3 length equals 16 residues. CDR3 DNA sequence: TGTGCCAGCAGCTTAGATCGTGGGGGTGCTAACTATGGCTACACCTTC. It yields the protein CASSLDRGGANYGYTF.